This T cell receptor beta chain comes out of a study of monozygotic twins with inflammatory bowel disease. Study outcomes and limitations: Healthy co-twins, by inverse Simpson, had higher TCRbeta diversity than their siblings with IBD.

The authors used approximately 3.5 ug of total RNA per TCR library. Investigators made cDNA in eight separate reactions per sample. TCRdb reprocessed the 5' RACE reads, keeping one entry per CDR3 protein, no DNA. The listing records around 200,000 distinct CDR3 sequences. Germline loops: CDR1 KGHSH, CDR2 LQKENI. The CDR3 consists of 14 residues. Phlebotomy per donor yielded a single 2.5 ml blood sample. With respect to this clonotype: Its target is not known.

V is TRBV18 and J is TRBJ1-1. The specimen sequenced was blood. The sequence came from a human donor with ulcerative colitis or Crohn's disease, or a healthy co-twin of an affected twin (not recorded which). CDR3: CASSPPRVNTEAFF. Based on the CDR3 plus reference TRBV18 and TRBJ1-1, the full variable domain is NAGVMQNPRHLVRRRGQEARLRCSPMKGHSHVYWYRQLPEEGLKFMVYLQKENIIDESGMPKERFSAEFPKEGPSILRIQQVVRGDSAAYFCASSPPRVNTEAFFGQGTRLTVV.